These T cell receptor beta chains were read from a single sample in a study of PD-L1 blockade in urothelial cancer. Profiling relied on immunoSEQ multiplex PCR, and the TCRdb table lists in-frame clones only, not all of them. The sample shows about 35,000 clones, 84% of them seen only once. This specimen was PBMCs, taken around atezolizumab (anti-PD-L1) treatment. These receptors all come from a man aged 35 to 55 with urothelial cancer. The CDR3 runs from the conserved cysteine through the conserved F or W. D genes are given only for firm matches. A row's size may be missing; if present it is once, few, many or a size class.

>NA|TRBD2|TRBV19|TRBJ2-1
CASSAGLADYNEQFF
TGTGCCAGTAGTGCGGGACTAGCGGATTACAATGAGCAGTTCTTC
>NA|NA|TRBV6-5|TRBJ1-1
CASSRGEDREAFF
TGTGCCAGCAGTCGGGGGGAAGACAGGGAAGCTTTCTTT
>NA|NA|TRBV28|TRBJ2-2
CASSRAGTGELFF
TGTGCCAGCAGTCGCGCAGGAACCGGGGAGCTGTTTTTT
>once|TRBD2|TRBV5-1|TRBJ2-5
CASSVTSGSGETQYF
TGCGCCAGCAGCGTGACTAGCGGGAGTGGAGAGACCCAGTACTTC
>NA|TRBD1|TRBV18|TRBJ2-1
CASSPDRGLGDEQFF
TGTGCCAGCTCACCCGACAGGGGCCTGGGCGATGAGCAGTTCTTC
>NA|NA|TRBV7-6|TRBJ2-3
CASSLTRGLDTQYF
TGTGCCAGCAGCTTAACCAGGGGCCTAGATACGCAGTATTTT
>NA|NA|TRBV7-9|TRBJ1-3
CASMPSSGNTIYF
TGTGCCAGTATGCCGAGCTCTGGAAACACCATATATTTT
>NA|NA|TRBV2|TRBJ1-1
CASSRDGGASEAFF
TGTGCCAGCAGCAGGGATGGGGGGGCGAGTGAAGCTTTCTTT
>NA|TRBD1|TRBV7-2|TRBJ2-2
CASSARQGARTGELFF
TGTGCCAGCAGCGCCCGACAGGGGGCGCGAACCGGGGAGCTGTTTTTT
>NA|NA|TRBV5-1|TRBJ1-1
CASSLGADPGTEAFF
TGCGCCAGCAGCTTGGGGGCAGACCCAGGCACTGAAGCTTTCTTT
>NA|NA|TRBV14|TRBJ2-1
CASSQVQSSYNEQFF
TGTGCCAGCAGCCAAGTACAGAGCTCCTACAATGAGCAGTTCTTC
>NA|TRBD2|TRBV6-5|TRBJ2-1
CASRGSGIYNEQFF
TGTGCCAGCAGGGGTAGCGGGATTTACAATGAGCAGTTCTTC
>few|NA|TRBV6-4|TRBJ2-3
CASATDFTDTQYF
TGTGCCAGTGCGACAGATTTCACAGATACGCAGTATTTT
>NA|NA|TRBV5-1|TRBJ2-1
CASSQTLGAYNEQFF
TGCGCCAGCAGCCAAACCTTAGGGGCCTACAATGAGCAGTTCTTC
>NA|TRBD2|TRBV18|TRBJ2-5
CASSPLPGGGHQETQYF
TGTGCCAGCTCACCTTTACCCGGGGGAGGGCATCAAGAGACCCAGTACTTC
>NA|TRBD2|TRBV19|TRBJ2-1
CASKAGGFFNEQFF
TGTGCCAGTAAGGCGGGAGGGTTTTTCAATGAGCAGTTCTTC
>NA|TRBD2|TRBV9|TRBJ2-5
CASSIALGGSGAQETQYF
TGTGCCAGCAGCATTGCCCTCGGTGGTAGCGGGGCACAAGAGACCCAGTACTTC
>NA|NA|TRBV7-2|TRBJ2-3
CASSLGGADTQYF
TGTGCCAGCAGCCTCGGAGGGGCAGATACGCAGTATTTT
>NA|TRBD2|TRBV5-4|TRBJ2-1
CASSVAGGTYNEQFF
TGTGCCAGCAGCGTCGCGGGAGGAACCTACAATGAGCAGTTCTTC